One sample yielded the 23 T cell receptor beta chains listed below, sequenced in a study of cytomegalovirus exposure and HLA in healthy donors. This PCR relied on a set of 60 Vbeta primers and 13 Jbeta primers. Clones were read by immunoSEQ multiplex PCR, and TCRdb kept only the in-frame ones, dropping some. The sample lists a few hundred thousand clones, roughly 83% seen once, with approximately 1.5% in the top ten. Sequencing was done on a sample of PBMCs. The receptors here all came from a girl aged 5-17 years in good health and CMV-seronegative.

This clone was detected only once. The chain employs TRBV9 and TRBJ2-1, with 12 bases lining up with TRBD2. The CDR3 runs 17 residues. Germline V lookup: CDR1 SGDLS, CDR2 YYNGEE. Trimming took 0 bases from V and 10 from J; bases not matched to a gene: 11. The DNA for the CDR3 is TGTGCCAGCAGCGTAGGCCTAGCGGGAGGGGGCTCCGAGGAGCAGTTCTTC. Its translation: CASSVGLAGGGSEEQFF.

The chain is built from TRBV11-2 and TRBJ2-3, with TRBD1 as a possible D gene (5 bases). Trimming took off 5 bases at V and 2 bases at J, with 11 bases between the two ends. In germline, CDR1 is SGHAT, CDR2 FQNNGV. This CDR3 has 14 residues. Here the CDR3 reads CASSPRQFTDTQYF. The CDR3 nucleotides are TGTGCCAGCAGCCCTCGACAGTTCACAGATACGCAGTATTTT. The full variable domain, completed using reference TRBV11-2 and TRBJ2-3, is EAGVAQSPRYKIIEKRQSVAFWCNPISGHATLYWYQQILGQGPKLLIQFQNNGVVDDSQLPKDRFSAERLKGVDSTLKIQPAKLEDSAVYLCASSPRQFTDTQYFGPGTRLTVL.

The chain uses TRBV2 and TRBJ1-1, with D tentatively TRBD1 (5 bases). The V end lost 9 bases, the J end lost 1 base, and 12 bases lay between the germline ends. This CDR3 spans 13 amino acids. CDR1 SNHLY and CDR2 FYNNEI come from the germline V gene. The CDR3 nucleotides read TGTGCCAGTTACAGGATGAGGAACACTGAAGCTTTCTTT. It codes for CASYRMRNTEAFF.

This clone has a single count. The V call is TRBV19, the J call TRBJ1-1; D is perhaps TRBD1 (6 bases). The CDR3 contains 14 residues. Trimming took 5 bases from V and 4 from J, leaving 14 bases between them. Germline CDR1 and CDR2: LNHDA and SQIVND (reference sequence). The CDR3 protein is CASSGTGLVTEAFF. Here the CDR3 DNA reads TGTGCCAGTAGTGGAACAGGGCTGGTCACTGAAGCTTTCTTT.

The V call is TRBV19, the J call TRBJ1-6; 7 bases map to TRBD1. This CDR3 is built from 18 residues. The V gene end was trimmed by 5 bases and the J gene end by 4 bases; junction bases not matched to a gene: 14. The germline V gene encodes CDR1 LNHDA and CDR2 SQIVND (reference sequence). The CDR3 DNA reads TGTGCCAGTAGTTTGAGGGGGCGGACCTCTGCTTATAATTCACCCCTCCACTTT. Its protein product is CASSLRGRTSAYNSPLHF. The whole variable domain, filled in from reference TRBV19 and TRBJ1-6, reads DGGITQSPKYLFRKEGQNVTLSCEQNLNHDAMYWYRQDPGQGLRLIYYSQIVNDFQKGDIAEGYSVSREKKESFPLTVTSAQKNPTAFYLCASSLRGRTSAYNSPLHFGNGTRLTVT.

The chain uses TRBV28 and TRBJ1-5; a possible D gene is TRBD1 (6 bases). Germline CDR1 and CDR2: MDHEN and SYDVKM. The V end lost 6 bases, the J end lost 7 bases, and 16 bases lay between the germline ends. The CDR3 runs 14 residues. The CDR3 loop reads CASSIQGVGQPQHF. The CDR3 DNA follows: TGTGCCAGCAGCATACAGGGCGTAGGGCAGCCCCAGCATTTT.

V usage is TRBV6-6 and J usage is TRBJ2-5, with D hard to call. The V gene's germline CDR1 is MNHNY and CDR2 SVGAGI (reference sequence). Trimming pared 4 bases from V and 3 bases from J, leaving 9 bases between. The CDR3 spans 13 residues. In DNA form, the CDR3 reads TGTGCCAGCAGTTTTCCCTCCGAAGAGACCCAGTACTTC. Translation gives CASSFPSEETQYF.

The chain is built from TRBV5-5 and TRBJ1-5; D call uncertain. The CDR3 totals 16 residues. Germline CDR1 and CDR2: SGHKS and YYEKEE (reference sequence). V lost 3 bases, J lost 0 bases, and 13 bases lay in between. The CDR3 is CASSWAPAASNQPQHF. Here the CDR3 DNA reads TGTGCCAGCAGCTGGGCCCCCGCCGCTAGCAATCAGCCCCAGCATTTT.

The chain recombines TRBV10-3 with TRBJ2-1; TRBD2 agrees at 11 bases. V gave up 7 bases and J gave up 3 bases; unmatched junction bases: 5. CDR1 is ENHRY and CDR2 is SYGVKD in the germline V gene. The CDR3 has 15 amino acids. Here the CDR3 reads CAITSTSGNYNEQFF. Here the CDR3 DNA reads TGTGCCATCACCTCGACTAGCGGGAACTACAATGAGCAGTTCTTC.

The V and J genes are TRBV5-4 and TRBJ2-5; 11 nucleotides match TRBD2. The CDR3 has 16 residues. With V trimmed by 0 bases and J by 4 bases, 5 bases remained unmatched. CDR1 is SGHNT, CDR2 YYREEE, per germline (reference sequence). CDR3 residues: CASSLEALAGGETQYF. In nucleotides, the CDR3 is TGTGCCAGCAGCTTGGAGGCCCTAGCGGGGGGAGAGACCCAGTACTTC.

The J gene is TRBJ2-7, the V gene TRBV29-1; D is uncertain. Germline assignment: CDR1 SQVTM and CDR2 ANQGSEA. CDR3 size: 13 residues. The V gene lost 4 bases and the J gene lost 0 bases, with 10 bases spanning the gap. CDR3 protein: CSVVVGSSYEQYF. DNA for the CDR3: TGCAGCGTTGTTGTTGGTAGCTCCTACGAGCAGTACTTC.

This chain links TRBV18 with TRBJ1-2; no reliable D call. The CDR3 extends over 15 amino acids. Germline V gives CDR1 KGHSH, CDR2 LQKENI. V was cut by 0 bases and J by 0 bases, with 8 bases left in between. CDR3 sequence reads: CASSPPPQSNYGYTF. The CDR3 nucleotides read TGTGCCAGCTCACCACCTCCGCAGTCTAACTATGGCTACACCTTC. Together with reference TRBV18 and TRBJ1-2, the CDR3 gives the full variable domain: NAGVMQNPRHLVRRRGQEARLRCSPMKGHSHVYWYRQLPEEGLKFMVYLQKENIIDESGMPKERFSAEFPKEGPSILRIQQVVRGDSAAYFCASSPPPQSNYGYTFGSGTRLTVV.

The chain has TRBV7-9 and TRBJ2-3, with a tentative D call TRBD2 (6 bases). Germline values: CDR1 SEHNR, CDR2 FQNEAQ (reference sequence). This CDR3 comprises 13 residues. The V end lost 6 bases, the J end lost 4 bases, and 11 bases lay between the germline ends. CDR3 in DNA: TGTGCCAGCAGGGGACGGGAGCCAGATACGCAGTATTTT. It translates to CASRGREPDTQYF.

The chain has TRBV7-3 and TRBJ2-3; possibly TRBD2 for D (6 bases). From germline, CDR1 is SGHTA and CDR2 FQGTGA. Trimming took 8 bases from V and 1 from J, leaving 10 bases between them. CDR3 length: 13 residues. The CDR3 reads CASGRSRTDTQYF. As DNA, the CDR3 is TGTGCCAGCGGGAGGAGCCGCACAGATACGCAGTATTTT.

The J gene is TRBJ1-1, the V gene TRBV5-1; TRBD1 agrees at 8 bases. The CDR3 consists of 17 residues. With V trimmed by 4 bases and J by 5 bases, 16 bases remained unmatched. Germline CDR1 and CDR2: SGHRS and YFSETQ. The CDR3 DNA follows: TGCGCCAGCAGCCTGAGAAACCGAAAGACAGGGGAAACTGAAGCTTTCTTT. Protein: CASSLRNRKTGETEAFF.

The CDR3 nucleotides are TGCGCCAGCAGGCAATACAGGGCAGTGGACAATGAGCAGTTCTTC. Residues: CASRQYRAVDNEQFF. V is TRBV4-3 and J is TRBJ2-1, with D possibly TRBD1 on 6 matching bases. Germline V CDR1 and CDR2: LGHNA, YSLEER. Trimming pared 6 bases from V and 5 bases from J, leaving 17 bases between. The CDR3 runs 15 residues.

The chain recombines TRBV6-5 with TRBJ2-5; D may be TRBD2 (5 bases). The V end was cut by 5 bases, the J end by 5 bases, with 15 bases between. The V gene's germline CDR1 is MNHEY and CDR2 SVGAGI. The CDR3 has 14 residues. The CDR3 sequence is CASSPQPSGETQYF. The CDR3 nucleotides read TGTGCCAGCAGTCCCCAGCCGAGCGGCGAGACCCAGTACTTC.

The chain is built from TRBV19 and TRBJ1-5; D ambiguous. The CDR3 length is 15 residues. From germline, CDR1 is LNHDA and CDR2 SQIVND (reference sequence). The V and J ends lost 2 bases and 6 bases respectively, with 14 bases between them. Written as DNA, the CDR3 is TGTGCCAGTAGTATAATGGGTTCGCCAGGTCAGCCCCAGCATTTT. This translates into CASSIMGSPGQPQHF.

V is TRBV2 and J is TRBJ1-2; unclear D gene. From germline, CDR1 is SNHLY and CDR2 FYNNEI. There are 16 residues in the CDR3. Trimming stripped 6 bases from V and 3 bases from J, with 20 bases between. The CDR3: CASRNPWAEQDYGYTF. The CDR3 nucleotides read TGTGCCAGCAGGAACCCCTGGGCAGAGCAAGACTATGGCTACACCTTC.

This clone was counted once. This CDR3 reads CASSLRGADFWNIQYF. The CDR3 nucleotides read TGTGCCAGCAGCTTACGGGGGGCGGATTTTTGGAACATTCAGTACTTC. V gene TRBV7-8 combines with J gene TRBJ2-4; weak D call: TRBD2 (7 bases). This CDR3 spans 16 amino acids. CDR1 is SGHVS, CDR2 FQNEAQ, per germline. The ends were cut back, 2 bases at V and 7 bases at J, with 18 bases in the middle.

This chain connects TRBV14 to TRBJ1-2, with D perhaps TRBD1 (5 bases). Between the trimmed V and J ends, which lost 2 bases and 6 bases, there was a span of 22 bases. Germline CDR1 is SGHDN and CDR2 is FVKESK. This CDR3 is built from 17 residues. The DNA of the CDR3 is TGTGCCAGCAGCCAATCGCCCGAGACAGATTTTGGCGATGGCTACACCTTC. Protein sequence: CASSQSPETDFGDGYTF.

V gene TRBV7-2 combines with J gene TRBJ1-5, with a possible D match to TRBD1 (5 bases). The length of the CDR3 is 16 residues. Between the trimmed V and J ends, which lost 2 bases and 3 bases, there was a span of 14 bases. The germline V gene has CDR1 SGHTA and CDR2 FQGNSA. The DNA for the CDR3 is TGTGCCAGCAGCTTATTCGGAGGGGAAATCAATCAGCCCCAGCATTTT. Protein sequence: CASSLFGGEINQPQHF.

The chain is built from TRBV27 and TRBJ1-6; 8 nucleotides align to TRBD1. V trimming: 4 bases; J trimming: 9 bases; junction bases outside the gene matches: 8. The CDR3 is 15 residues long. CDR1 and CDR2 from the germline V gene are MNHEY and SMNVEV (reference sequence). The CDR3 DNA reads as TGTGCCAGCAGTTCACAGGGGGACTTGAGTTCACCCCTCCACTTT. This gives the protein CASSSQGDLSSPLHF.